These 32 T cell receptor beta chains came from one sample sequenced in a study of cytomegalovirus exposure and HLA in healthy donors. It was with 60 Vbeta and 13 Jbeta primers that the PCR ran. The table came from immunoSEQ multiplex PCR; TCRdb's copy has only in-frame clones and leaves some out. The repertoire holds approximately 160,000 clones, with approximately 70% as singletons. Sequencing was carried out using PBMCs. The source is a man aged 18 to 30 in good health and CMV-seropositive.

V is TRBV7-2 and J is TRBJ1-2; the D gene is possibly TRBD1 (6 bases). This CDR3 spans 15 amino acids. V was pared by 2 bases and J by 6 bases, with 16 bases between. CDR1 SGHTA and CDR2 FQGNSA come from the germline V gene. This CDR3 reads CASSLTLPGHHGYTF. CDR3 coding DNA: TGTGCCAGCAGCTTAACTCTTCCGGGACACCATGGCTACACCTTC. Combining the CDR3 with reference TRBV7-2 and TRBJ1-2 gives the whole variable domain GAGVSQSPSNKVTEKGKDVELRCDPISGHTALYWYRQSLGQGLEFLIYFQGNSAPDKSGLPSDRFSAERTGGSVSTLTIQRTQQEDSAVYLCASSLTLPGHHGYTFGSGTRLTVV.

The chain is built from TRBV30 and TRBJ1-5; a weak D match, TRBD1 (5 bases). The CDR3 has 13 amino acids. Per the germline V gene, CDR1 is GTSNPN and CDR2 is SVGIG (reference sequence). Trimming took off 3 bases at V and 11 bases at J, with 17 bases between the two ends. The CDR3 DNA reads TGTGCCTGGAGCGTGGGGCCAGGTGAGGCCCAGCATTTT. Protein: CAWSVGPGEAQHF.

This clone came up a few times. The V and J genes are TRBV5-1 and TRBJ2-7, with a tentative D call TRBD1 (5 bases). Germline loops: CDR1 SGHRS, CDR2 YFSETQ. This CDR3 is 13 amino acids long. V was clipped by 0 bases and J by 7 bases, with 11 bases between them. This chain's CDR3 is CASSLDPSGEQYV. DNA for the CDR3: TGCGCCAGCAGCTTGGACCCCTCAGGGGAGCAGTACGTC.

V gene TRBV2 combines with J gene TRBJ2-3; 8 nucleotides align to TRBD2. V dropped 6 bases and J dropped 3; count of bases not matched to a gene: 2. The germline V gene has CDR1 SNHLY and CDR2 FYNNEI. This CDR3 has 13 amino acids. The CDR3 coding sequence is TGTGCCAGCAGGGTAGCGGGGACAGATACGCAGTATTTT. It specifies CASRVAGTDTQYF. The full variable domain, completed using reference TRBV2 and TRBJ2-3, is EPEVTQTPSHQVTQMGQEVILRCVPISNHLYFYWYRQILGQKVEFLVSFYNNEISEKSEIFDDQFSVERPDGSNFTLKIRSTKLEDSAMYFCASRVAGTDTQYFGPGTRLTVL.

CDR3 sequence reads: CASSQFSGRPWDEQFF. The CDR3 bases are TGTGCCAGCAGCCAGTTTAGCGGGAGGCCCTGGGATGAGCAGTTCTTC. The rearrangement joins TRBV16 to TRBJ2-1, with 10 bases that match TRBD2. Germline CDR1 and CDR2: KGHSY and FQNENV. This CDR3 contains 16 residues. Unmatched junction bases numbered 10, after V lost 3 bases and J lost 8 bases.

This clone was seen a single time. The chain employs TRBV5-5 and TRBJ1-5; possible D gene TRBD1, 5 bases. Germline-derived CDR1 and CDR2 are SGHKS and YYEKEE (reference sequence). V lost 0 bases to trimming and J lost 0 bases, with 10 bases between them. This CDR3 contains 16 residues. The CDR3 coding sequence is TGTGCCAGCAGCTTGGTTGGAGGGGATAGCAATCAGCCCCAGCATTTT. This sequence encodes CASSLVGGDSNQPQHF.

This clone was found a few times. The gene calls are TRBV25-1 and TRBJ1-1; possibly TRBD1 for D (5 bases). This CDR3 is 14 amino acids long. V dropped 4 bases and J dropped 2 bases, with 11 bases sitting between them. Germline assignment: CDR1 MGHDK and CDR2 SYGVNS. DNA for the CDR3: TGTGCCAGCAGTGCCGTCGGGACTAACACTGAAGCTTTCTTT. It codes for CASSAVGTNTEAFF.

V gene TRBV5-5 combines with J gene TRBJ1-5; tentative D call: TRBD1 (6 bases). Germline V CDR1 and CDR2: SGHKS, YYEKEE (reference sequence). Trimming took 2 bases from V and 6 from J, leaving 12 bases between them. The CDR3 spans 14 residues. The CDR3 bases are TGTGCCAGCAGCTTAACAGGGTTCGGTCAGCCCCAGCATTTT. This sequence encodes CASSLTGFGQPQHF.

V and J are TRBV30 and TRBJ1-1, with 7 bases matching TRBD1. V trimming: 0 bases; J trimming: 3 bases; junction bases outside the gene matches: 4. Germline CDR1 and CDR2: GTSNPN and SVGIG (reference sequence). The CDR3 contains 14 residues. CDR3 DNA: TGTGCCTGGAGTGTAGTCAGGGGGGACACTGAAGCTTTCTTT. It codes for CAWSVVRGDTEAFF.

The chain employs TRBV11-2 and TRBJ1-4; D gene unclear. V shed 3 bases and J shed 2 bases, with 7 bases lying between them. The CDR3 is 14 residues long. CDR1 and CDR2 (germline): SGHAT, FQNNGV. This CDR3 is CASSLSLTNEKLFF. CDR3 DNA: TGTGCCAGCAGCTTGAGTTTGACTAATGAAAAACTGTTTTTT.

This chain connects TRBV25-1 to TRBJ1-2; D is ambiguous. The germline gives CDR1 MGHDK, CDR2 SYGVNS. The ends were cut back, 3 bases at V and 5 bases at J, with 10 bases in the middle. The CDR3 loop spans 13 amino acids. CDR3 coding DNA: TGTGCCAGCAGTGACGGAGATGTTTATGGCTACACCTTC. Translating it yields CASSDGDVYGYTF.

This clone turned up a few times. The chain is built from TRBV5-1 and TRBJ1-5, with D unclear. The germline CDR1 and CDR2 sequences are SGHRS and YFSETQ. V lost 1 base and J 7 bases, leaving 15 bases between the germline ends. The CDR3 extends over 15 amino acids. The CDR3 nucleotides are TGCGCCAGCAGCTTGATAGGGTCCCCGGGACAGCCCCAGCATTTT. Protein product: CASSLIGSPGQPQHF.

The chain carries TRBV19 and TRBJ1-2, with 7 bases matching TRBD1. The CDR3 is made up of 14 amino acids. CDR1 LNHDA and CDR2 SQIVND come from the germline V gene (reference sequence). V dropped 5 bases and J dropped 8; count of bases not matched to a gene: 11. The CDR3 DNA is TGTGCCAGTAGTCCAAACAGGGGTGCTGGAGGCTACACCTTC. This codes for CASSPNRGAGGYTF. The variable domain in full, with the rest retrieved from reference TRBV19 and TRBJ1-2, is DGGITQSPKYLFRKEGQNVTLSCEQNLNHDAMYWYRQDPGQGLRLIYYSQIVNDFQKGDIAEGYSVSREKKESFPLTVTSAQKNPTAFYLCASSPNRGAGGYTFGSGTRLTVV.

V and J are TRBV10-2 and TRBJ2-2; 9 positions agree with TRBD1. With V trimmed by 3 bases and J by 6 bases, 5 bases remained unmatched. The CDR3 runs 15 residues. Germline assignment: CDR1 WSHSY and CDR2 SAAADI. CDR3 amino acids: CASSDPGTGPGELFF. The DNA of the CDR3 is TGCGCCAGCAGTGACCCCGGGACAGGGCCCGGGGAGCTGTTTTTT.

This clone has just a few counts. The junction and the germline gene differ at one end; a read error may be behind it. The chain has TRBV7-7 and TRBJ2-1; the D gene is possibly TRBD2 (5 bases). The V gene's germline CDR1 is SSHAT and CDR2 FNYEAQ (reference sequence). The CDR3 length is 13 residues. This chain's CDR3 is CASSLGLEGEQFF. The CDR3, as DNA: TGTGCTAGCAGCTTAGGGCTAGAGGGTGAGCAGTTCTTC. The variable domain in full, completed from reference TRBV7-7 and TRBJ2-1, reads GAGVSQSPRYKVTKRGQDVTLRCDPISSHATLYWYQQALGQGPEFLTYFNYEAQPDKSGLPSDRFSAERPEGSISTLTIQRTEQRDSAMYRCASSLGLEGEQFFGPGTRLTVL.

Only one count was recorded for this clone. The chain joins TRBV6-5 to TRBJ1-5; 12 nucleotides agree with TRBD1. The trim removed 6 bases at V and 6 bases at J, leaving 6 bases unmatched. The CDR3 consists of 15 residues. CDR1 is MNHEY and CDR2 is SVGAGI in the germline V gene. CDR3 amino acids: CASSPGQGARQPQHF. The CDR3 DNA reads TGTGCCAGCAGCCCGGGACAGGGGGCTCGTCAGCCCCAGCATTTT.

This clone turned up a few times. V gene TRBV25-1 combines with J gene TRBJ1-4; perhaps TRBD1 as D (5 bases). The germline V gene has CDR1 MGHDK and CDR2 SYGVNS. The CDR3 runs to 18 residues. Trimming removed 2 bases at V and 0 bases at J, with 16 bases between. CDR3 amino acids: CASSEGAKKTPTNEKLFF. In DNA form, the CDR3 reads TGTGCCAGCAGTGAAGGGGCGAAGAAAACCCCAACTAATGAAAAACTGTTTTTT.

The rearrangement uses TRBV25-1 and TRBJ2-3; TRBD1 aligns across 9 bases. The CDR3 is 18 residues long. V lost 2 bases to trimming and J lost 1 base; unmatched junction nucleotides: 10. Germline-derived CDR1 and CDR2 are MGHDK and SYGVNS. The CDR3 is CASSEAEPDRGGTDTQYF. As DNA, the CDR3 is TGTGCCAGCAGTGAAGCCGAACCCGACAGGGGGGGCACAGATACGCAGTATTTT.

The DNA of the CDR3 is TGTGCCTGGAGCCGCGGCGGGGGGGCCACAGATACGCAGTATTTT. It yields the protein CAWSRGGGATDTQYF. The chain employs TRBV30 and TRBJ2-3; TRBD2 agrees at 9 bases. Germline assignment: CDR1 GTSNPN and CDR2 SVGIG (reference sequence). Unmatched junction bases numbered 6, after V lost 3 bases and J lost 2 bases. This CDR3 region has 15 residues.

CDR3 in amino acids: CASSLNRVGEQYV. CDR3 DNA sequence: TGTGCCAGCAGCCTAAACAGGGTTGGCGAGCAGTACGTC. This chain connects TRBV7-2 to TRBJ2-7, with D perhaps matching TRBD1 (6 bases). Germline CDR1 is SGHTA and CDR2 is FQGNSA. Trimming stripped 5 bases from V and 6 bases from J, with 14 bases between. The CDR3 sequence is 13 residues long.

This rearrangement joins TRBV19 to TRBJ2-3; tentatively, D is TRBD2 (6 bases). The CDR3 spans 17 residues. Germline V gene sequence: CDR1 LNHDA, CDR2 SQIVND (reference sequence). V lost 4 bases and J 7 bases, leaving 24 bases between the germline ends. The CDR3 sequence is CASSNTGLTLMGNTQYF. The CDR3 bases are TGTGCCAGTAGTAACACAGGACTAACCTTAATGGGGAATACGCAGTATTTT.

This clone has a handful of counts. CDR3 coding DNA: TGTGCCAGCAGTGAAGAGAGGGGGGGGGACGGGCAGTACGTC. Translated: CASSEERGGDGQYV. The chain is built from TRBV6-1 and TRBJ2-7, with TRBD2 as a possible D gene (7 bases). Germline lookup yields CDR1 MNHNS and CDR2 SASEGT. Trimming shortened V by 1 base and J by 9 bases, and 16 bases separated the two germline ends. The CDR3 consists of 14 residues.

The V call is TRBV6-6, the J call TRBJ1-2; D gene ambiguous. Trimming shortened V by 2 bases and J by 4 bases, and 8 bases separated the two germline ends. The CDR3 sequence is 13 residues long. Germline V gene sequence: CDR1 MNHNY, CDR2 SVGAGI (reference sequence). This chain's CDR3 is CASSYNLGYGYTF. CDR3 bases: TGTGCCAGCAGTTACAACCTAGGCTATGGCTACACCTTC.

This rearrangement joins TRBV6-1 to TRBJ2-7; D possibly corresponds to TRBD1 (6 bases). The CDR3 runs 15 residues. The ends were cut back, 2 bases at V and 2 bases at J, with 13 bases in the middle. The germline V gene encodes CDR1 MNHNS and CDR2 SASEGT. The CDR3 is CASSESRDTTYEQYV. The CDR3 coding sequence is TGTGCCAGCAGTGAAAGCCGGGACACTACCTACGAGCAGTACGTC.

The chain uses TRBV2 and TRBJ2-2; no firm D call. Trimming left V 1 base short and J 2 bases short, with 8 bases between. From germline, CDR1 is SNHLY and CDR2 FYNNEI. The CDR3 runs to 15 residues. The CDR3 region is CASSEGSVNTGELFF. In DNA, the CDR3 is TGTGCCAGCAGTGAAGGCTCAGTCAACACCGGGGAGCTGTTTTTT.

The J gene is TRBJ1-1, the V gene TRBV5-1; D remains ambiguous. Trimming stripped 4 bases from V and 11 bases from J, with 18 bases between. The length of the CDR3 is 13 residues. Germline loops: CDR1 SGHRS, CDR2 YFSETQ. CDR3 sequence: CASSPLGPAEAFF. CDR3 nucleotides: TGCGCCAGCAGCCCCCTAGGACCAGCGGAGGCTTTCTTT.

About this clone: A read error may produce the germline difference seen at one junction end. This chain joins TRBV5-1 and TRBJ1-1, with D hard to call. Germline CDR1 is SGHRS and CDR2 is YFSETQ. The CDR3 runs 14 residues. The CDR3 loop is CASSPSVGGTEDFF. Here the CDR3 DNA reads TGCGCCAGCAGCCCCTCGGTCGGAGGCACTGAAGATTTCTTT.

The CDR3 nucleotides are TGTGCCAGCAGTGGATATGACAGGGCGGAAGCTTTCTTT. Translated, it gives CASSGYDRAEAFF. The V gene is TRBV25-1, the J gene TRBJ1-1, with 7 bases identical to TRBD1. J gave up 8 bases and V 4 bases, and 7 bases lay outside the gene matches. CDR1 and CDR2 from the germline V gene are MGHDK and SYGVNS. The CDR3 totals 13 residues.

The genes are TRBV10-3 and TRBJ1-2; D is ambiguous. In germline, CDR1 is ENHRY, CDR2 SYGVKD. Deletions cut 7 bases from V and 1 base from J, with 10 bases between. This CDR3 region has 13 residues. As DNA, the CDR3 is TGTGCCATCAAAGTTGGCGGTAACTATGGCTACACCTTC. Encoded protein: CAIKVGGNYGYTF.

This clone was seen a few times. The rearrangement links TRBV5-1 to TRBJ2-2, with a tentative D call TRBD2 (6 bases). This CDR3 spans 15 amino acids. Germline assignment: CDR1 SGHRS and CDR2 YFSETQ. Trimming shortened V by 1 base and J by 6 bases, and 13 bases separated the two germline ends. DNA for the CDR3: TGCGCCAGCAGCTTGCGGGGAGGCTTTGCCGGGGAGCTGTTTTTT. Translated: CASSLRGGFAGELFF.

This chain connects TRBV6-5 to TRBJ1-2; no clear D gene. The CDR3 contains 14 residues. V gave up 6 bases and J gave up 7 bases, with 18 bases separating them. CDR1 and CDR2 from the germline V gene are MNHEY and SVGAGI. In DNA form, the CDR3 reads TGTGCCAGCAGGTCCATATCCAGTCGGGGTGGCTACACCTTC. The encoded protein is CASRSISSRGGYTF.

CDR3 DNA sequence: TGTGCCAGCAGCGTGCCAGGGGCCGGGGAGCTGTTTTTT. It yields the protein CASSVPGAGELFF. This chain uses TRBV9 with TRBJ2-2, with D possibly TRBD1 on 6 matching bases. CDR3 length equals 13 residues. Between the trimmed V and J ends, which lost 2 bases and 6 bases, there was a span of 8 bases. Germline values: CDR1 SGDLS, CDR2 YYNGEE.